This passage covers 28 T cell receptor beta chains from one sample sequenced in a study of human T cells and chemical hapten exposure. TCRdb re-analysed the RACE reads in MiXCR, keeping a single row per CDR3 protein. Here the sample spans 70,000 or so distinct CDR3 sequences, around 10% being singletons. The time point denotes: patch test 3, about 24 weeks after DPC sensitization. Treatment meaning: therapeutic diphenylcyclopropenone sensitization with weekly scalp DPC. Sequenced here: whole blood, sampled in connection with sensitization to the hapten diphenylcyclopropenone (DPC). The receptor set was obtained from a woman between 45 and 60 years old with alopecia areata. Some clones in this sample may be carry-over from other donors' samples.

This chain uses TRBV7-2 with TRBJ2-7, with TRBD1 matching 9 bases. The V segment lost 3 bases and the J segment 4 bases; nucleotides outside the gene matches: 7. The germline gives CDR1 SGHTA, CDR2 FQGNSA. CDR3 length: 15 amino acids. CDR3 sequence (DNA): TGTGCCAGCAGCTTCGAGGGACAGGGCTTTTACGAGCAGTACTTC. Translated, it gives CASSFEGQGFYEQYF.

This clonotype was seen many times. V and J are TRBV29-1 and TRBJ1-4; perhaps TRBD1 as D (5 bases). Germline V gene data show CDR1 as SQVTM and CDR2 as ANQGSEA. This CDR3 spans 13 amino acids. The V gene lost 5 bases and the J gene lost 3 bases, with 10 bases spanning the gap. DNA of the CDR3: TGCAGCGTTCGGAGGGGTTCTAATGAAAAACTGTTTTTT. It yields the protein CSVRRGSNEKLFF.

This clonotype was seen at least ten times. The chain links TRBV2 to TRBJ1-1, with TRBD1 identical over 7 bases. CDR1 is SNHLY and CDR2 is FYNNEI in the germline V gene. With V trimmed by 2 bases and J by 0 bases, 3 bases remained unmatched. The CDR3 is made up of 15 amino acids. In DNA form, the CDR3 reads TGTGCCAGCAGTGAATGGGACAGCTTGAACACTGAAGCTTTCTTT. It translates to CASSEWDSLNTEAFF.

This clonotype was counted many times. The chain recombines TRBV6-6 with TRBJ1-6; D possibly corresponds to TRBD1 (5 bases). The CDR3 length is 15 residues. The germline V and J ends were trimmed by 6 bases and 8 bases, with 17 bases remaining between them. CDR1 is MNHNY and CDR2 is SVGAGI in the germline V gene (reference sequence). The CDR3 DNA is TGTGCCAGCAGCAATATGGGGGGAGGGGATTCACCCCTCCACTTT. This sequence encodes CASSNMGGGDSPLHF.

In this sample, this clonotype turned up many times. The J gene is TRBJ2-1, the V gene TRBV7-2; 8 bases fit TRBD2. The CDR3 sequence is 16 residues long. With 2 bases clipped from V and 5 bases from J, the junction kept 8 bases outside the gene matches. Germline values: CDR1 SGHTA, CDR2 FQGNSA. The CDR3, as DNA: TGTGCCAGCAGCTTAAAAAGCGGGAGTAGCCACAATGAGCAGTTCTTC. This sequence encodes CASSLKSGSSHNEQFF.

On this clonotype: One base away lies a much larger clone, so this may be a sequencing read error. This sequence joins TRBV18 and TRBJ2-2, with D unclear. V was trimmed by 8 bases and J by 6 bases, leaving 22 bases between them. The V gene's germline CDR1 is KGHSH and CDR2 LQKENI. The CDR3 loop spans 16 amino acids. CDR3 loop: CASPRTHGVDSGELFF. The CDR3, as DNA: TGTGCCAGCCCACGAACCCACGGTGTGGATTCCGGGGAGCTGTTTTTT.

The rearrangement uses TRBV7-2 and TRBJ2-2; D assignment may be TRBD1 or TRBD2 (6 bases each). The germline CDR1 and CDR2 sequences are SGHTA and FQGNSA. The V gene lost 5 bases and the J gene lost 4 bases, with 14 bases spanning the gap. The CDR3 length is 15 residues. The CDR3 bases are TGTGCCAGCAGCCCCAGCAGGGGAGGCACCGGGGAGCTGTTTTTT. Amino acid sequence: CASSPSRGGTGELFF.

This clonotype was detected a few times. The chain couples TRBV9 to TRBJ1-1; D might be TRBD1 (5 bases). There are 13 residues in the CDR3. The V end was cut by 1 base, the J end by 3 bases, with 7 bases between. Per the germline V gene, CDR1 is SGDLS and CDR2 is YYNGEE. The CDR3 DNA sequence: TGTGCCAGCAGCGTAATCAGGGACACTGAAGCTTTCTTT. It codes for CASSVIRDTEAFF. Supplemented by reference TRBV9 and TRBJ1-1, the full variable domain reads DSGVTQTPKHLITATGQRVTLRCSPRSGDLSVYWYQQSLDQGLQFLIQYYNGEERAKGNILERFSAQQFPDLHSELNLSSLELGDSALYFCASSVIRDTEAFFGQGTRLTVV.

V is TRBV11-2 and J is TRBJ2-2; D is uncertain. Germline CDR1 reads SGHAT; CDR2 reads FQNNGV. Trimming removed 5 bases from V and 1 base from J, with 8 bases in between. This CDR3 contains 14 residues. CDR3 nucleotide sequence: TGTGCCAGCAGCCCCAGCCTGAACACCGGGGAGCTGTTTTTT. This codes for CASSPSLNTGELFF. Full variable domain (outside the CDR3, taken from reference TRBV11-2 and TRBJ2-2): EAGVAQSPRYKIIEKRQSVAFWCNPISGHATLYWYQQILGQGPKLLIQFQNNGVVDDSQLPKDRFSAERLKGVDSTLKIQPAKLEDSAVYLCASSPSLNTGELFFGEGSRLTVL.

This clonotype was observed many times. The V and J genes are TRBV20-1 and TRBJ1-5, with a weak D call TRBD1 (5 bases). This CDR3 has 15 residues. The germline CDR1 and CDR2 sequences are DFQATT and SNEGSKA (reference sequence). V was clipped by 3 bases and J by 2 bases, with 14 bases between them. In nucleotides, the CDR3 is TGCAGTGCTAGTTCGGTGTCGGGGGGCAATCAGCCCCAGCATTTT. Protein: CSASSVSGGNQPQHF.

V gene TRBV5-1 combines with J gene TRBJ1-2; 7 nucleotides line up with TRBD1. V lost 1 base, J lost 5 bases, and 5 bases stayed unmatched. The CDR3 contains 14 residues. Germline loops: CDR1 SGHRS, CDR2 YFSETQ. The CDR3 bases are TGCGCCAGCAGCTTGCGGGACAGACTATATGGCTACACCTTC. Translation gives CASSLRDRLYGYTF.

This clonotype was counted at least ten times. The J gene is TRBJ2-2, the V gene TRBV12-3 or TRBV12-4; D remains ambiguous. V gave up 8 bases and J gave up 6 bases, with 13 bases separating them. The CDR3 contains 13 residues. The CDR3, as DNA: TGTGCCAGCTCTAAAAGGGAAGCCGGGGAGCTGTTTTTT. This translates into CASSKREAGELFF.

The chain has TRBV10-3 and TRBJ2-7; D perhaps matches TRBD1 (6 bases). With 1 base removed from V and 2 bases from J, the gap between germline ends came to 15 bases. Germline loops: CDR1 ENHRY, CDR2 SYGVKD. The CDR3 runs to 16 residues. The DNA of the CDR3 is TGTGCCATCAGTGAGTTGAGCATCACAGGGACCTACGAGCAGTACTTC. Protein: CAISELSITGTYEQYF.

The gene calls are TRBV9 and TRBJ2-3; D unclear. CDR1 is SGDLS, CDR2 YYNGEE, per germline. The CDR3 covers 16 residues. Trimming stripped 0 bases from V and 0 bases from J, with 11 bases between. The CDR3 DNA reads TGTGCCAGCAGCGTAGCCACCCTACCTAGCACAGATACGCAGTATTTT. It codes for CASSVATLPSTDTQYF.

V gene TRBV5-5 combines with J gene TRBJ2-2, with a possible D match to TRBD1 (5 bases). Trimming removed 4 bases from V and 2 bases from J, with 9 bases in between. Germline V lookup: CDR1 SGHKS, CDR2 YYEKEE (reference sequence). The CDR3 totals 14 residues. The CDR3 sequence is CASSRQFNTGELFF. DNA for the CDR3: TGTGCCAGCAGCCGACAGTTCAACACCGGGGAGCTGTTTTTT. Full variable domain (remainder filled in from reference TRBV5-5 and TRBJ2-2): DAGVTQSPTHLIKTRGQQVTLRCSPISGHKSVSWYQQVLGQGPQFIFQYYEKEERGRGNFPDRFSARQFPNYSSELNVNALLLGDSALYLCASSRQFNTGELFFGEGSRLTVL.

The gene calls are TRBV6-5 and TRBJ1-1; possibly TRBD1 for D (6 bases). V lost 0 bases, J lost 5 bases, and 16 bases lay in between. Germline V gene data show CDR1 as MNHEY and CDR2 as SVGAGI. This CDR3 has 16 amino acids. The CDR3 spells CASSYSPVEGETEAFF. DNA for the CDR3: TGTGCCAGCAGTTACTCCCCTGTGGAGGGGGAGACTGAAGCTTTCTTT.

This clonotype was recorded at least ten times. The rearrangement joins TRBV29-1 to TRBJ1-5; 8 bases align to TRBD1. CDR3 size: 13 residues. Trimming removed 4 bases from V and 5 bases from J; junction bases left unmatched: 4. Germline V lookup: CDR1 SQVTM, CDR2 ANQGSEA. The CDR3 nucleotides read TGCAGCGTTGGGACGACAGGGGATCAGCCCCAGCATTTT. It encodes CSVGTTGDQPQHF. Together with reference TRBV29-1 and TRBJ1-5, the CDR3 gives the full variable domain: SAVISQKPSRDICQRGTSLTIQCQVDSQVTMMFWYRQQPGQSLTLIATANQGSEATYESGFVIDKFPISRPNLTFSTLTVSNMSPEDSSIYLCSVGTTGDQPQHFGDGTRLSIL.

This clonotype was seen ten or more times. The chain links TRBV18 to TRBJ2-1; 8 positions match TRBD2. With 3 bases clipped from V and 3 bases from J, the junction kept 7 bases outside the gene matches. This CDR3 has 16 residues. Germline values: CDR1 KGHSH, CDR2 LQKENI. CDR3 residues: CASSPLMAGGYNEQFF. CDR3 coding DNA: TGTGCCAGCTCACCCCTGATGGCGGGGGGCTACAATGAGCAGTTCTTC.

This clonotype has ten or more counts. CDR3 nucleotides: TGCGCCAGCAGTGATCCCCACAAGGCCAAAAACATTCAGTACTTC. Its translation: CASSDPHKAKNIQYF. This chain links TRBV10-1 with TRBJ2-4; D remains ambiguous. This CDR3 has 15 amino acids. Trimming pared 3 bases from V and 1 base from J, leaving 10 bases between. Germline CDR1 and CDR2: WNHNN and SYGVQD (reference sequence).

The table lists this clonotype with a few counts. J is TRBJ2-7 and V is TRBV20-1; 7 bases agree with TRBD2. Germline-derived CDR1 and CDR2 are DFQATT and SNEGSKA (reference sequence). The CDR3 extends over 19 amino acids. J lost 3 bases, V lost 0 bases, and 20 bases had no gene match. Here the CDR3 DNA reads TGCAGTGCTAGAGATAGTGGGCGGGAGTCGGGGTTACTCAACTACGAGCAGTACTTC. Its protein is CSARDSGRESGLLNYEQYF.

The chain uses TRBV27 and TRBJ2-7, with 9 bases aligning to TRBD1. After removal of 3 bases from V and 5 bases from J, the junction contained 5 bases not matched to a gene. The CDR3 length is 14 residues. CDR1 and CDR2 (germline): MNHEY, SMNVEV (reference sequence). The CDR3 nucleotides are TGTGCCAGCAGTTTGGGGACAGGGATCAACGAGCAGTACTTC. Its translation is CASSLGTGINEQYF.

CDR3 DNA sequence: TGTGCCAGCAGTTCGGGACAGGGGGCTTTCACTGAAGCTTTCTTT. This codes for CASSSGQGAFTEAFF. The chain couples TRBV27 to TRBJ1-1; TRBD1 matches 12 bases. The V gene end was trimmed by 4 bases and the J gene end by 4 bases; junction bases not matched to a gene: 4. The CDR3 is 15 residues long. Germline V CDR1 and CDR2: MNHEY, SMNVEV (reference sequence).

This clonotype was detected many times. The CDR3, as DNA: TGTGCCAGCAGTGCCGGGGCCGGTAACTATGGCTACACCTTC. Amino acids: CASSAGAGNYGYTF. The gene calls are TRBV12-3 or TRBV12-4 and TRBJ1-2, with D possibly matching TRBD1 (5 bases). This CDR3 comprises 14 residues. Trimming pared 5 bases from V and 1 base from J, leaving 11 bases between.

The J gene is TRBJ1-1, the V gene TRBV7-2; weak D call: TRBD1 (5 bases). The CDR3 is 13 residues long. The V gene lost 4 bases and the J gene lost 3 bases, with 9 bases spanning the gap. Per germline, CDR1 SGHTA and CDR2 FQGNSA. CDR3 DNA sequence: TGTGCCAGCAGCTCCCAAGGGGACACTGAAGCTTTCTTT. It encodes CASSSQGDTEAFF. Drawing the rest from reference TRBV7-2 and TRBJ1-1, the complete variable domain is GAGVSQSPSNKVTEKGKDVELRCDPISGHTALYWYRQSLGQGLEFLIYFQGNSAPDKSGLPSDRFSAERTGGSVSTLTIQRTQQEDSAVYLCASSSQGDTEAFFGQGTRLTVV.

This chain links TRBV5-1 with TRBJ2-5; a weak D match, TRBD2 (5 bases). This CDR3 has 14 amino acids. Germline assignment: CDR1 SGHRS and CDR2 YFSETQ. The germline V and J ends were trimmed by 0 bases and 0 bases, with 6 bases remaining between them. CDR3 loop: CASSLVANQETQYF. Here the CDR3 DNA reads TGCGCCAGCAGCTTGGTAGCGAACCAAGAGACCCAGTACTTC.

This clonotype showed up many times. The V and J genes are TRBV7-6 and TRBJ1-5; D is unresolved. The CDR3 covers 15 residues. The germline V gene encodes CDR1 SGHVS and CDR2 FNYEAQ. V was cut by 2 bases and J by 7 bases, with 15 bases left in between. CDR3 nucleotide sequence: TGTGCCAGCAGCTTAAACACCAATAATGGGCAGCCCCAGCATTTT. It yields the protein CASSLNTNNGQPQHF.

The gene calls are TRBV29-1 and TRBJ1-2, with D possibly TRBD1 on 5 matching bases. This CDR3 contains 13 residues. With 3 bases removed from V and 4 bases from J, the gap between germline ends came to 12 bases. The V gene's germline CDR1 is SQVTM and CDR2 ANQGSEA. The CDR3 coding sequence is TGCAGCGTTGACGATCGACAGATCTATGGCTACACCTTC. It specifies CSVDDRQIYGYTF.

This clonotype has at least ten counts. CDR3 coding DNA: TGTGCCAGCAGTTTTCGTAGAAATACGCAGTATTTT. Translated: CASSFRRNTQYF. The V gene is TRBV28, the J gene TRBJ2-3; D is undetermined. CDR3 length: 12 amino acids. Germline values: CDR1 MDHEN, CDR2 SYDVKM. With 3 bases removed from V and 7 bases from J, the gap between germline ends came to 8 bases.